The sequence of this T cell receptor beta chain was determined in a study of T cell responses to AZD1222 COVID-19 vaccine. Study-level results: Recipients of two AZD1222 doses showed rising Spike-specific TCR breadth and depth. Only six individuals given AZD1222 were seropositive at baseline. Sampled repertoires all dated from after the peak T cell response. White British ancestry dominated among donors, who included more females, and clonal diversity was possibly underestimated.

The CDR3 length is 17 residues. V was pared by 0 bases and J by 0 bases, with 13 bases between. The germline CDR1 and CDR2 sequences are SGDLS and YYNGEE. A word on this clone: Its matching antigen is unknown.

Sequencing was performed with immunoSEQ multiplex PCR; in TCRdb, only in-frame clones are kept and a portion is missing. The sample gives 150,000 or so clones, about nine tenths of which show up once; approximately 2.7% is in the top ten. This TCR came from an adult in good health. This sequence joins TRBV9 and TRBJ2-1; D is ambiguous. The sample here was peripheral blood, taken on day 0 of MenACWY control vaccination. CDR3 loop: CASSVGRRWSSYNEQFF. DNA of the CDR3: TGTGCCAGCAGCGTAGGAAGGCGTTGGAGCTCCTACAATGAGCAGTTCTTC. Full variable domain (rest looked up from reference TRBV9 and TRBJ2-1): DSGVTQTPKHLITATGQRVTLRCSPRSGDLSVYWYQQSLDQGLQFLIQYYNGEERAKGNILERFSAQQFPDLHSELNLSSLELGDSALYFCASSVGRRWSSYNEQFFGPGTRLTVL.